A single sample is the source of the 16 T cell receptor beta chains below, sequenced in a study of post-analysis software for immune sequencing data. Unique molecular identifiers tagged the TCR beta cDNA libraries. TCRdb processed the PCR reads anew with MiXCR; each CDR3 protein has one entry. Among about 170,000 distinct CDR3 sequences listed, around 28% were seen once. These receptors are not linked to any known antigen. Study-wide findings and caveats: There were five TRBV segments more frequent in patients than controls, and TRBV5-6, TRBV5-1 and TRBV20-1 were among them.

The sequenced sample was blood. The receptor source for this set is a girl aged 5 to 17 with multiple sclerosis.

The CDR3 sequence is CASSSGAGTSNQPQHF. The CDR3 DNA follows: TGTGCCAGCAGCTCGGGGGCAGGGACTAGCAATCAGCCCCAGCATTTT. V and J are TRBV5-6 and TRBJ1-5, with TRBD1 as a possible D gene (6 bases). The CDR3 is 16 residues long. With 3 bases removed from V and 0 bases from J, the gap between germline ends came to 13 bases. Looked up from germline, CDR1 is SGHDT and CDR2 is YYEEEE.

The J gene is TRBJ2-7, the V gene TRBV27; D not resolved. Germline-derived CDR1 and CDR2 are MNHEY and SMNVEV (reference sequence). This CDR3 spans 13 amino acids. V lost 6 bases, J lost 2 bases, and 11 bases lay in between. CDR3 nucleotides: TGTGCCAGCAGAAAGGTCGACGCCTACGAGCAGTACTTC. This codes for CASRKVDAYEQYF.

Concerning this clonotype: It may be a read error: a sequence one base away is much more abundant. This rearrangement joins TRBV9 to TRBJ2-7; no definite D call. The CDR3 runs 13 residues. CDR1 is SGDLS and CDR2 is YYNGEE in the germline V gene. DNA of the CDR3: TGTGCCGGCAGCGTGGACGTCTCCTACGAGCAGTACTTC. Encoded protein: CAGSVDVSYEQYF. Together with reference TRBV9 and TRBJ2-7, the CDR3 gives the full variable domain: DSGVTQTPKHLITATGQRVTLRCSPRSGDLSVYWYQQSLDQGLQFLIQYYNGEERAKGNILERFSAQQFPDLHSELNLSSLELGDSALYFCAGSVDVSYEQYFGPGTRLTVT.

This clonotype was seen more than once but under ten times. The chain is built from TRBV7-3 and TRBJ2-1, with D uncertain. Trimming removed 5 bases at V and 6 bases at J, with 14 bases between. This CDR3 comprises 14 residues. Germline values: CDR1 SGHTA, CDR2 FQGTGA. CDR3 sequence (DNA): TGTGCCAGCAGCCCACCTCATCGTCCCAATGAGCAGTTCTTC. Protein sequence: CASSPPHRPNEQFF.

In regard to this clonotype: A read error may account for a junction end that differs from germline. The chain couples TRBV5-1 to TRBJ2-7; D is uncertain. In germline, CDR1 is SGHRS, CDR2 YFSETQ. The CDR3 covers 13 residues. CDR3 sequence: CAGSLTVSYEQYF. The CDR3 coding sequence is TGCGCCGGCAGCTTGACCGTCTCCTACGAGCAGTACTTC.

Concerning this clonotype itself: A much larger clone lies one base from this, so it may be a read error. This rearrangement joins TRBV7-3 to TRBJ1-2, with unresolved D. The CDR3 sequence is 12 residues long. Looked up from germline, CDR1 is SGHTA and CDR2 is FQGTGA. V lost 5 bases to trimming and J lost 2 bases, with 6 bases between them. The CDR3 DNA is TGTGCCAGCAGCCCAAAAAACTATGGCTACACCTTC. Translating gives CASSPKNYGYTF.

This clonotype has more than one count but fewer than ten. This rearrangement joins TRBV20-1 to TRBJ2-1, with 11 positions matching TRBD1. With V trimmed by 5 bases and J by 5 bases, 11 bases remained unmatched. The CDR3 length is 16 residues. Germline V gene sequence: CDR1 DFQATT, CDR2 SNEGSKA (reference sequence). This chain's CDR3 is CSAVPGTGGTDNEQFF. The CDR3 DNA follows: TGCAGTGCTGTCCCCGGGACAGGGGGAACTGACAATGAGCAGTTCTTC.

This chain connects TRBV2 to TRBJ2-5; TRBD1 aligns across 8 bases. The germline CDR1 and CDR2 sequences are SNHLY and FYNNEI. The CDR3 is made up of 18 amino acids. The J segment lost 1 base and the V segment lost 1 base, leaving 11 bases of the junction unmatched. Written as DNA, the CDR3 is TGTGCCAGCAGTGAAGATTCCGGGACAGGACTTGCCCAAGAGACCCAGTACTTC. The encoded protein is CASSEDSGTGLAQETQYF.

V gene TRBV9 combines with J gene TRBJ2-7; D call uncertain. Trimming took 2 bases from V and 0 from J, leaving 9 bases between them. CDR1 and CDR2 from the germline V gene are SGDLS and YYNGEE. CDR3 length equals 14 residues. This chain's CDR3 is CASSVGQSSYEQYF. Written as DNA, the CDR3 is TGTGCCAGCAGCGTTGGCCAGAGCTCCTACGAGCAGTACTTC.

This clonotype was found a few times. The chain carries TRBV28 and TRBJ1-6; the match to TRBD1 covers 8 bases. Losses at the gene ends were 6 bases for V and 8 bases for J; bases not matched to a gene: 6. CDR3 length equals 14 residues. Germline V gene lookup returns CDR1 MDHEN and CDR2 SYDVKM. Here the CDR3 DNA reads TGTGCCAGCAGGCCGGACAGGGACGATTCACCCCTCCACTTT. Its protein is CASRPDRDDSPLHF.

This clonotype was detected many times. This chain connects TRBV15 to TRBJ1-2; D remains unclear. The CDR3 loop spans 12 amino acids. V shed 0 bases and J shed 10 bases, with 9 bases lying between them. The germline V gene encodes CDR1 LNHNV and CDR2 YYDKDF (reference sequence). Here the CDR3 DNA reads TGTGCCACCAGCAGAGATAAGGAATACTACACCTTC. Residues: CATSRDKEYYTF.

This clonotype has a handful of counts. This chain joins TRBV2 and TRBJ2-4; D unresolved. Trimming pared 6 bases from V and 3 bases from J, leaving 18 bases between. In germline, CDR1 is SNHLY, CDR2 FYNNEI. The CDR3 runs 16 residues. In DNA form, the CDR3 reads TGTGCCAGCAGGAGACTCTTGATGGTAGGCAAAAACATTCAGTACTTC. It yields the protein CASRRLLMVGKNIQYF.

V is TRBV12-3 or TRBV12-4 and J is TRBJ2-1; D gene ambiguous. The CDR3 sequence is 15 residues long. The V end lost 3 bases, the J end lost 10 bases, and 19 bases lay between the germline ends. The CDR3 region is CASSFPQQRTREQFF. In DNA form, the CDR3 reads TGTGCCAGCAGTTTTCCCCAGCAGAGAACTCGAGAGCAGTTCTTC.

The CDR3 protein is CASSLRTPVFYGYTF. The CDR3 DNA sequence: TGTGCCAGCAGTTTAAGGACACCCGTCTTCTATGGCTACACCTTC. The chain carries TRBV12-3 or TRBV12-4 and TRBJ1-2; TRBD1 might be the D (5 bases). Trimming took off 2 bases at V and 4 bases at J, with 14 bases between the two ends. The CDR3 length is 15 residues.

Of note for this clonotype: A single base separates this from a much larger clone, so it may be a read error. The chain combines TRBV7-9 with TRBJ2-7; the D gene is possibly TRBD1 (6 bases). V was clipped by 5 bases and J by 6 bases, with 14 bases between them. This CDR3 has 13 residues. Per the germline V gene, CDR1 is SEHNR and CDR2 is FQNEAQ (reference sequence). CDR3 in amino acids: CASSLDRTAEQYF. The CDR3 coding sequence is TGTGCCAGCAGCCTCGACAGGACAGCCGAGCAGTACTTC.

This clonotype has at least ten counts. V is TRBV27 and J is TRBJ2-7, with D unresolved. Germline V gene data show CDR1 as MNHEY and CDR2 as SMNVEV (reference sequence). Trimming shortened V by 4 bases and J by 3 bases, and 19 bases separated the two germline ends. There are 16 residues in the CDR3. CDR3 amino acids: CASSSNGPVGYYEQYF. CDR3 DNA: TGTGCCAGCAGTTCGAATGGCCCGGTAGGCTACTACGAGCAGTACTTC.